The 4 T cell receptor beta chains below come from one sample, sequenced in a study of cytomegalovirus exposure and HLA in healthy donors. Generated by immunoSEQ multiplex PCR, the TCRdb table keeps only in-frame clones and is missing some. The sample gives tens of thousands of clones, about 90% of which show up once; approximately 6.7% is in the top ten. Sequenced material: PBMCs. The receptors come from a woman between 25 and 40 years old in good health and CMV-seronegative.

The chain has TRBV10-1 and TRBJ2-7; a possible D gene is TRBD2 (6 bases). Trimming shortened V by 3 bases and J by 12 bases, and 15 bases separated the two germline ends. Germline assignment: CDR1 WNHNN and CDR2 SYGVQD (reference sequence). The CDR3 extends over 12 amino acids. The CDR3 here is CASSDGAGLPYF. The CDR3 bases are TGCGCCAGCAGTGACGGCGCGGGATTGCCGTACTTC.

The J gene is TRBJ1-5, the V gene TRBV28; D ambiguous. The CDR3 is made up of 13 amino acids. Trimming cost V 4 bases and J 11 bases, with 15 bases left between them. Germline CDR1 is MDHEN and CDR2 is SYDVKM. CDR3 nucleotide sequence: TGTGCCAGCAGTTCCTCGGGAGGGAGGGCCCAGCATTTT. The encoded protein is CASSSSGGRAQHF.

This rearrangement joins TRBV5-1 to TRBJ1-1; 8 nucleotides align to TRBD1. CDR1 and CDR2 from the germline V gene are SGHRS and YFSETQ. The CDR3 runs to 13 residues. The V segment lost 4 bases and the J segment 6 bases; nucleotides outside the gene matches: 5. The chain's CDR3 is CASSGQGGAEAFF. CDR3 DNA: TGCGCCAGCAGCGGACAGGGCGGGGCTGAAGCTTTCTTT.

This chain joins TRBV6-6 and TRBJ1-2, with a tentative D call TRBD1 (6 bases). In germline, CDR1 is MNHNY, CDR2 SVGAGI (reference sequence). There are 13 residues in the CDR3. The V end was cut by 6 bases, the J end by 8 bases, with 16 bases between. This CDR3 reads CASSPDGGGGYTF. The CDR3, as DNA: TGTGCCAGCAGCCCTGATGGGGGCGGGGGCTACACCTTC.